The T cell receptor (beta chain) described here comes from a study of regulatory T cells in long-lasting Graves disease. General study points: With persistent disease, TRBV28, TRBJ1-2 and TRBJ2-5 were the favored segments.

Assembly of TCR beta libraries relied on iRepertoire HTBI primers together with Arm-PCR of CDR3 regions. A single record per CDR3 protein comes from TCRdb applying MiXCR to the multiplex PCR reads. The table shows 400,000 to 550,000 distinct CDR3 sequences, with 16% occurring only once. Time point defined: newly diagnosed GD, antithyroid drugs for less than 3 months. Preparation of the TCR library used RNA extracted from PBMCs. The germline CDR1 and CDR2 sequences are MNHEY and SMNVEV (reference sequence). V gave up 3 bases and J gave up 5 bases, with 11 bases separating them. The CDR3 is made up of 13 amino acids. This clonotype was detected a few times. The antigen remains unidentified. The sample was also reused in another study, on T cells in Graves' hyperthyroidism and ophthalmopathy.

The chain combines TRBV27 with TRBJ2-7; D is perhaps TRBD2 (6 bases). This specimen consisted of peripheral blood mononuclear cells (PBMCs), obtained at new diagnosis, from a patient treated with antithyroid drugs. The sequence came from a woman younger than 30 with Graves disease. CDR3 DNA: TGTGCCAGCAGTTTGGGAGGAGGCAACGAGCAGTACTTC. Translated, it gives CASSLGGGNEQYF.